A selection of T cell receptor beta chains follows, all from one sample in a study of blood T cell repertoires in COVID-19. Clones were sequenced by immunoSEQ multiplex PCR, and TCRdb holds only the in-frame ones, with some missing. Of about 82,000 clones in the sample, 80% to 90% were seen once. Sequences were obtained from peripheral blood. The receptors shown here come from a woman aged 55-75 years with acute or convalescent COVID-19. The CDR3 runs from the conserved cysteine through the conserved F or W. D genes are given only for firm matches. Rows may omit the clone size; those that give it use once, few, many or a size class.

d_call j_call clone_size v_call cdr3_nt cdr3_aa
. TRBJ2-7 . TRBV2 TGTGCCCTCTCTCTGAGCGGCGAGCAGTACTTC CALSLSGEQYF
. TRBJ1-2 . TRBV12-3/TRBV12-4 TGTGCCAGCAGTCAAGGACAAGACTATGGCTACACCTTC CASSQGQDYGYTF
. TRBJ2-3 . TRBV2 TGTGCCAGCATCGGAGTGGATACCGATACGCAGTATTTT CASIGVDTDTQYF
. TRBJ1-2 . TRBV30 TGTGCCTGGAGCCCTACTAACTATGGCTACACCTTC CAWSPTNYGYTF
. TRBJ1-1 . TRBV4-3 TGCGCCAGCAGCCAAGATTGGCAGGCGGGGACTGAAGCTTTCTTT CASSQDWQAGTEAFF
TRBD2 TRBJ2-2 . TRBV2 TGTGCCAGCAGCCAAGCGGGGGGGAACACCGGGGAGCTGTTTTTT CASSQAGGNTGELFF
TRBD1 TRBJ2-2 . TRBV7-7 TGTGCTAGCAGCAGGGGGATCGGCGGGGAGCTGTTTTTT CASSRGIGGELFF
. TRBJ2-5 . TRBV5-1 TGCGCCAGCAGCGCTGGACAGTACCAAGAGACCCAGTACTTC CASSAGQYQETQYF
. TRBJ1-2 . TRBV7-9 TGTGCCAGCAGCCTCAGTGGGGACTTTGGCTACACCTTC CASSLSGDFGYTF
TRBD1 TRBJ1-5 . TRBV18 TGTGCCAGCTCACTCGGACAGGGGGGTCAGCCCCAGCATTTT CASSLGQGGQPQHF
. TRBJ1-5 few TRBV3-1/TRBV3-2 TGTGCCAGCAGCCAAGGGCAGGGTAGGGGTCAGCCCCAGCATTTT CASSQGQGRGQPQHF
. TRBJ1-2 . TRBV6-5 TGTGCCAGCAGCCAGTCTCGATATGGCTACACCTTC CASSQSRYGYTF
TRBD2 TRBJ2-7 . TRBV7-2 TGTGCCAGCAGCCTATTGGGACTAGCGGGAGATTCCTACGAGCAGTACTTC CASSLLGLAGDSYEQYF
. TRBJ2-7 . TRBV3-1/TRBV3-2 TGTGCCAGCACCTCGGGAGGGGGCCAGTACTTC CASTSGGGQYF
. TRBJ1-1 . TRBV10-1 TGCGCCAGCAGTGAGTCGAGGGTAAAGAACACTGAAGCTTTCTTT CASSESRVKNTEAFF
TRBD2 TRBJ2-1 . TRBV4-3 TGCGCCAGCAGTCTACAGCGGGGATCCTACAATGAGCAGTTCTTC CASSLQRGSYNEQFF
. TRBJ2-1 . TRBV3-1/TRBV3-2 TGTGCCAGCAGCCTAACTACTCGCCACTACAATGAGCAGTTCTTC CASSLTTRHYNEQFF
. TRBJ1-1 . TRBV3-1/TRBV3-2 TGTGCCAGCAGCCAAGATTTAGGGACAAGAACCACTGAAGCTTTCTTT CASSQDLGTRTTEAFF
TRBD2 TRBJ2-2 . TRBV5-1 TGCGCCAGCAGCTTGGGACTAGCGGGAGACTTGAACACCGGGGAGCTGTTTTTT CASSLGLAGDLNTGELFF
. TRBJ1-1 . TRBV3-1/TRBV3-2 TGTGCCAGCAGCCAAGGTGTCATGAACACTGAAGCTTTCTTT CASSQGVMNTEAFF
. TRBJ1-1 . TRBV25-1 TGTGCCAGCAGTGTAGTCGGGAACGCTTTCTTT CASSVVGNAFF
. TRBJ2-1 . TRBV7-9 TGTGCCAGCAGACCCTCTACAGGGTCGCAGTGGGGTGAGCAGTTCTTC CASRPSTGSQWGEQFF
. TRBJ2-6 . TRBV5-1 TGCGCCAGCAGCTTAGTGGTGCGGCATCTCCTCTCTGGGGCCAACGTCCTGACTTTC CASSLVVRHLLSGANVLTF
. TRBJ1-1 once TRBV6-5 TGTGCCAGCAGTTACCAGACAGGCCAAGAAGCTTTCTTT CASSYQTGQEAFF
. TRBJ2-1 . TRBV5-1 TGCGCCAGCACCCCCCGTTTAGCGGACAATGAGCAGTTCTTC CASTPRLADNEQFF
. TRBJ2-3 . TRBV9 TGTGCCAGCAGCGTAGCGGTACGGGACATTAGCACAGATACGCAGTATTTT CASSVAVRDISTDTQYF
. TRBJ1-2 . TRBV10-1 TGCGCCAGCAGTGATCCTCCAGACAGCTATGGCTACACCTTC CASSDPPDSYGYTF
TRBD1 TRBJ1-1 few TRBV7-9 TGTGCCAGCAGCTTAGGGCGGGACAGTGTATTGAACACTGAAGCTTTCTTT CASSLGRDSVLNTEAFF
TRBD1 TRBJ2-7 . TRBV29-1 TGCAGCGTTGGAATAGGGGGCACCTACGAGCAGTACTTC CSVGIGGTYEQYF
TRBD1 TRBJ1-5 . TRBV6-5 TGTGCCAGCACCGGGGACAGGGATAGCAATCAGCCCCAGCATTTT CASTGDRDSNQPQHF
. TRBJ2-1 . TRBV10-3 TGTGCCATCAGTGAGTCGGGCGCGGGGTCGTATGAGCAGTTCTTC CAISESGAGSYEQFF
TRBD2 TRBJ2-5 . TRBV5-1 TGCGCCAGCCGGACTAGCGGGAACCAAGAGACCCAGTACTTC CASRTSGNQETQYF
TRBD2 TRBJ2-2 . TRBV11-3 TGTGCCAGCAGACCTAGTTCTAGCGGGGCCGGGGAGCTGTTTTTT CASRPSSSGAGELFF
TRBD1 TRBJ1-1 . TRBV12-3/TRBV12-4 TGTGCCAGCAGGGGACAGGGGAACACTGAAGCTTTCTTT CASRGQGNTEAFF
. TRBJ1-4 . TRBV6-2/TRBV6-3 TGTGCCAGCAGTTCCGGGTCTAATGAAAAACTGTTTTTT CASSSGSNEKLFF
TRBD1 TRBJ1-5 once TRBV6-5 TGTGCCAGCGGGACAGGGACTCAGCCCCAGCATTTT CASGTGTQPQHF
. TRBJ2-1 . TRBV24-1 TGTGCCACTCCGCCGGGATTAGGATACAATGAGCAGTTCTTC CATPPGLGYNEQFF
TRBD2 TRBJ2-7 once TRBV5-8 TGTGCCAGCAGCTTGCGGGGGGGTTACGAGCAGTACTTC CASSLRGGYEQYF
. TRBJ2-7 . TRBV9 TGTGCCAGCAGCGTAGCTCAGGGGTTCCACGAGCAGTACTTC CASSVAQGFHEQYF
. TRBJ1-1 . TRBV6-5 TGTGCCAGCAGTTACTACTCGGGGGCTGAAGCTTTCTTT CASSYYSGAEAFF
TRBD1 TRBJ1-2 . TRBV27 TGTGCCAGCAGTCCTAGGGCAGGGGGCGAATATAACTATGGCTACACCTTC CASSPRAGGEYNYGYTF
TRBD1 TRBJ2-7 . TRBV12-3/TRBV12-4 TGTGCCAGCAGGACAGGGGGCTACGAGCAGTACTTC CASRTGGYEQYF
. TRBJ2-1 once TRBV11-3 TGTGCCAGCAACTATAGGGACTCTGAGGATGAGCAGTTCTTC CASNYRDSEDEQFF
. TRBJ2-7 . TRBV5-4 TGTGCCAGCAGCGCGCCGCCAAACTACGAGCAGTACTTC CASSAPPNYEQYF
TRBD2 TRBJ2-3 . TRBV5-4 TGTGCCAGCAGCTTGGCGGGCGGGGGGGCCATACTAAGTGATACGCAGTATTTT CASSLAGGGAILSDTQYF
. TRBJ1-3 . TRBV4-3 TGCGCCAGCAGCCAAGCCTACCAAACGAACGGGTTCAGCGGAAACACCATATATTTT CASSQAYQTNGFSGNTIYF
. TRBJ1-2 . TRBV10-3 TGTGCCATCAGTGATCGCCTAAGATATGGCTACACCTTC CAISDRLRYGYTF
TRBD1 TRBJ2-7 . TRBV5-1 TGCGCCAGCAGCGAGACAGGGGGCGACGAGCAGTACTTC CASSETGGDEQYF
. TRBJ1-5 . TRBV7-8 TGTGCCAGCACCGAACTGGGGACAACTAATCAGCCCCAGCATTTT CASTELGTTNQPQHF
. TRBJ2-2 . TRBV11-2 TGTGCCAGCAGCTTAGTATTGGGGGCCGGGACCGGGGAGCTGTTTTTT CASSLVLGAGTGELFF
. TRBJ1-2 . TRBV4-2 TGTGCCAGCAGCCCCGCGAGGGAATATGGCTACACCTTC CASSPAREYGYTF
. TRBJ2-2 . TRBV9 TGTGCCAGCAGCGTAGATCCGGGCGCGGGGATAACCGGGGAGCTGTTTTTT CASSVDPGAGITGELFF